This T cell receptor (beta chain) stems from a study of read filtering for tumor transcriptome and immune sequencing. This clonotype was recorded many times. The library was built from roughly 400 ng RNA with molecular barcoded adaptors for alpha/delta and beta/gamma chains. A single record per CDR3 protein comes from TCRdb applying MiXCR to the reads. This sample has some 130,000 distinct CDR3 sequences; roughly an eighth occur once, and the top ten carry around 8.2%. This CDR3 spans 13 amino acids. J was trimmed by 4 bases and V by 4 bases; bases with no gene match: 3. Germline-derived CDR1 and CDR2 are MNHNS and SASEGT.

The rearrangement joins TRBV6-1 to TRBJ1-1; 7 bases are a match to TRBD1. Sequencing input: a population of CD138-negative cells sorted from bone marrow. The receptor was isolated from a donor over 35 with multiple myeloma. The CDR3 coding sequence is TGTGCCAGCAGTGGACAGGGCATCACTGAAGCTTTCTTT. It codes for CASSGQGITEAFF.